Following are 13 T cell receptor beta chains from one sample sequenced in a study of blood T cell repertoires in COVID-19. The protocol was immunoSEQ multiplex PCR, while the TCRdb copy is restricted to in-frame clones and leaves out a portion. The repertoire has 110,000 to 150,000 clones, approximately 87% of them found once; the top ten carry 3.5% to 5.5%. The sequenced material came from peripheral blood. These receptors all stem from a woman between 40 and 55 years old with acute or convalescent COVID-19.

The gene calls are TRBV29-1 and TRBJ1-2, with 9 bases fitting TRBD1. The CDR3 length is 13 residues. Looked up from germline, CDR1 is SQVTM and CDR2 is ANQGSEA. After removal of 7 bases from V and 7 bases from J, the junction contained 10 bases not matched to a gene. The CDR3 region has the DNA TGCAGCGCGCACCGGGACAGGGAAGGTGGCTACACCTTC. It translates to CSAHRDREGGYTF. The full variable domain, in which reference TRBV29-1 and TRBJ1-2 provide the parts outside the CDR3, is SAVISQKPSRDICQRGTSLTIQCQVDSQVTMMFWYRQQPGQSLTLIATANQGSEATYESGFVIDKFPISRPNLTFSTLTVSNMSPEDSSIYLCSAHRDREGGYTFGSGTRLTVV.

This clone was found once. The chain is built from TRBV4-1 and TRBJ2-1; D might be TRBD2 (6 bases). This CDR3 has 12 amino acids. Trimming cost V 1 base and J 8 bases, with 6 bases left between them. The germline gives CDR1 MGHRA, CDR2 YSYEKL. The CDR3 is CASSQGRDEQFF. The CDR3 DNA reads TGCGCCAGCAGCCAAGGGAGGGATGAGCAGTTCTTC.

This chain uses TRBV6-1 with TRBJ2-3; tentatively, D is TRBD2 (5 bases). The CDR3 covers 14 residues. Germline values: CDR1 MNHNS, CDR2 SASEGT. V was shortened by 5 bases and J by 5 bases, with 14 bases between the two germline ends. CDR3: CASSRVAIQDTQYF. The CDR3 bases are TGTGCCAGCAGTAGGGTAGCGATCCAAGATACGCAGTATTTT.

V is TRBV12-3 or TRBV12-4 and J is TRBJ2-7; 9 nucleotides match TRBD1. This CDR3 region has 12 residues. V shed 6 bases and J 7 bases; nucleotides not matched to a gene: 4. CDR3 in amino acids: CASSLGQGEQYF. CDR3 sequence (DNA): TGTGCCAGCAGCCTGGGACAGGGAGAGCAGTACTTC.

The J gene is TRBJ1-2, the V gene TRBV7-3, with D possibly matching TRBD1 (6 bases). Germline lookup yields CDR1 SGHTA and CDR2 FQGTGA. Trimming removed 3 bases at V and 6 bases at J, with 17 bases between. This CDR3 comprises 15 residues. The chain's CDR3 is CASSFADSPWDGYTF. The CDR3 bases are TGTGCCAGCAGCTTCGCGGACAGCCCATGGGATGGCTACACCTTC.

The V call is TRBV6-5, the J call TRBJ2-7, with D unresolved. Looked up from germline, CDR1 is MNHEY and CDR2 is SVGAGI. Trimming removed 6 bases at V and 6 bases at J, with 12 bases between. The CDR3 is 12 residues long. The CDR3 DNA is TGTGCCAGCAGGCAGGTTACTGGCGAGCAGTACTTC. Protein sequence: CASRQVTGEQYF.

The rearrangement joins TRBV21-1 to TRBJ1-3; the table's D call TRBD1 went unverified against the DNA. TRBV21-1 represents a pseudogene. CDR3 length equals 17 residues. For the CDR3, the DNA is TGTGCCAGCAGCAAAAAGGGGAACTTGAGCTCTGGAAACACCATATATTTT. Translation gives CASSKKGNLSSGNTIYF.

CDR3 protein: CASSHRLLPRDTSTDTQYF. Written as DNA, the CDR3 is TGCGCCAGCAGCCATCGCCTCCTTCCTAGGGACACTAGCACAGATACGCAGTATTTT. The chain is built from TRBV4-1 and TRBJ2-3; D is perhaps TRBD1 (6 bases). The CDR3 is 19 amino acids. The ends were cut back, 3 bases at V and 0 bases at J, with 22 bases in the middle. CDR1 MGHRA and CDR2 YSYEKL come from the germline V gene.

The chain recombines TRBV11-2 with TRBJ1-3; 7 bases match TRBD1. Germline V lookup: CDR1 SGHAT, CDR2 FQNNGV. V was pared by 0 bases and J by 1 base, with 12 bases of the junction left unmatched. The CDR3 runs 19 residues. The CDR3 loop is CASSLEFYETGRSGNTIYF. In nucleotides, the CDR3 is TGTGCCAGCAGCTTAGAATTCTACGAGACAGGGCGATCTGGAAACACCATATATTTT.

The chain uses TRBV5-5 and TRBJ2-7; TRBD2 matches 7 bases. CDR3 length equals 16 residues. V dropped 2 bases and J dropped 2; count of bases not matched to a gene: 10. Germline lookup yields CDR1 SGHKS and CDR2 YYEKEE (reference sequence). The CDR3 region has the DNA TGTGCCAGCAGCTTTCGTCTAGCGGAGGGAACCTACGAGCAGTACTTC. It specifies CASSFRLAEGTYEQYF. Variable domain in full (rest from reference TRBV5-5 and TRBJ2-7): DAGVTQSPTHLIKTRGQQVTLRCSPISGHKSVSWYQQVLGQGPQFIFQYYEKEERGRGNFPDRFSARQFPNYSSELNVNALLLGDSALYLCASSFRLAEGTYEQYFGPGTRLTVT.

The rearrangement uses TRBV29-1 and TRBJ2-7; TRBD2 agrees at 9 bases. The germline V gene encodes CDR1 SQVTM and CDR2 ANQGSEA. The V segment lost 7 bases and the J segment 0 bases; nucleotides outside the gene matches: 4. The CDR3 spans 13 residues. The CDR3 spells CSASGTGSYEQYF. In nucleotides, the CDR3 is TGCAGCGCTAGCGGGACGGGCTCCTACGAGCAGTACTTC.

The gene calls are TRBV6-5 and TRBJ2-1; no reliable D call. The germline V gene has CDR1 MNHEY and CDR2 SVGAGI. V was pared by 0 bases and J by 0 bases, with 9 bases between. This CDR3 is 16 amino acids long. CDR3 in amino acids: CASSYSQRHSYNEQFF. CDR3 in DNA: TGTGCCAGCAGTTACTCGCAGCGTCACTCCTACAATGAGCAGTTCTTC.

This rearrangement joins TRBV18 to TRBJ1-2; D remains ambiguous. V dropped 2 bases and J dropped 0 bases, with 16 bases sitting between them. The CDR3 is made up of 17 amino acids. Germline V lookup: CDR1 KGHSH, CDR2 LQKENI. CDR3 sequence (DNA): TGTGCCAGCTCACCATACCCCCGGGAGGGTTCTAACTATGGCTACACCTTC. Protein: CASSPYPREGSNYGYTF.